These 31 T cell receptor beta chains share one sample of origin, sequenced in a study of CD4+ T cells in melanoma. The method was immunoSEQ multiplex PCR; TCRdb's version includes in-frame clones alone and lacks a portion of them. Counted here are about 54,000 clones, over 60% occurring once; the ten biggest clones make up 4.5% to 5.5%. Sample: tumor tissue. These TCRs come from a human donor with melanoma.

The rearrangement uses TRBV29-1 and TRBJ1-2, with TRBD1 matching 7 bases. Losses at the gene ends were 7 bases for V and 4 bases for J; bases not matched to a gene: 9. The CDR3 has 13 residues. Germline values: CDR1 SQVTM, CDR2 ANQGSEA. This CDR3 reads CSALTGHGYGYTF. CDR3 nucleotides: TGCAGCGCCCTGACAGGGCATGGCTATGGCTACACCTTC.

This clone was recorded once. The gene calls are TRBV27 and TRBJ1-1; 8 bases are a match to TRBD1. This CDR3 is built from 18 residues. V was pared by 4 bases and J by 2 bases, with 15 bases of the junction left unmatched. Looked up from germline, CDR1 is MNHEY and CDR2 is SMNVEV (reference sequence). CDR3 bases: TGTGCCAGCAGTTCTTTGATGGGAGACAGGGGCAGAAACACTGAAGCTTTCTTT. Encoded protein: CASSSLMGDRGRNTEAFF.

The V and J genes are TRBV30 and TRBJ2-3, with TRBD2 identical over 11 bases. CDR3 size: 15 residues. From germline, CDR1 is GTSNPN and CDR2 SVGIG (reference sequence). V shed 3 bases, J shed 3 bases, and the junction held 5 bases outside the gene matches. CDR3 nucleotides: TGTGCCTGGAGCGTAGCGGGGGGGATAACAGATACGCAGTATTTT. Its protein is CAWSVAGGITDTQYF.

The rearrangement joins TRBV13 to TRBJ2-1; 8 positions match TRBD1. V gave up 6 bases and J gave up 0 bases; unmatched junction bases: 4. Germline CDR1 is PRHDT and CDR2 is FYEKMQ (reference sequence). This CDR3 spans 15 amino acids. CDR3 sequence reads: CASSDTGGSYNEQFF. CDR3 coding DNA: TGTGCCAGCAGTGATACAGGGGGCTCCTACAATGAGCAGTTCTTC.

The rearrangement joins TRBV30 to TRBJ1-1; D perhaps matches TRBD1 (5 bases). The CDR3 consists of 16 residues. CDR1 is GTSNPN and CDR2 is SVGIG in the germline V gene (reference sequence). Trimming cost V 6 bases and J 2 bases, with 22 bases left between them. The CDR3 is CACQFLGTWGNTEAFF. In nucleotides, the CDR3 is TGTGCCTGTCAGTTCCTCGGGACTTGGGGAAACACTGAAGCTTTCTTT.

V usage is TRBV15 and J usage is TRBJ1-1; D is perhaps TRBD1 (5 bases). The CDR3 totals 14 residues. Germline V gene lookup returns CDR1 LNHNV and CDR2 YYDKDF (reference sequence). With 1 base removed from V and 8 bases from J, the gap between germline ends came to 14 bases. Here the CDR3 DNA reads TGTGCCACCAGCAGAGTGAACAGGAGAGGGGAAGCTTTCTTT. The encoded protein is CATSRVNRRGEAFF.

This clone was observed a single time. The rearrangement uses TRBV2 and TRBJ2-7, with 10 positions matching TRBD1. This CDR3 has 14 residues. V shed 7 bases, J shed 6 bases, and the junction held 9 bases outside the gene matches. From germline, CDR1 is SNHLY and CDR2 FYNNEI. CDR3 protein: CASKGRQGAAEQYF. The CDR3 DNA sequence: TGTGCCAGCAAGGGACGACAGGGGGCGGCCGAGCAGTACTTC.

The CDR3 DNA reads as TGTGCCAGCAGCCAAGATAGGTACGAGCAGTACTTC. Translation gives CASSQDRYEQYF. The chain combines TRBV4-2 with TRBJ2-7, with D uncertain. CDR1 LGHNA and CDR2 YNFKEQ come from the germline V gene. CDR3 size: 12 residues. V lost 0 bases and J lost 4, with 4 bases in between.

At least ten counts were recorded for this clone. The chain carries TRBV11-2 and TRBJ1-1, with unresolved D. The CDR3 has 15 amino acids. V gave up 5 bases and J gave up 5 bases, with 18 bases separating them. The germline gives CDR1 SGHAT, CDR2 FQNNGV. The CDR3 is CASSLAGIGDTEAFF. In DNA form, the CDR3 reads TGTGCCAGCAGCCTCGCAGGAATTGGGGATACTGAAGCTTTCTTT.

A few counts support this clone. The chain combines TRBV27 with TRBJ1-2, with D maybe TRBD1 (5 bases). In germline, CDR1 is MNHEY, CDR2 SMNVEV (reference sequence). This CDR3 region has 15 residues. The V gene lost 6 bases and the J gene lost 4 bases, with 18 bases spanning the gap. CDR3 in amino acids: CASSQAGLLIYGYTF. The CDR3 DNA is TGTGCCAGCAGCCAGGCGGGACTTCTTATCTATGGCTACACCTTC.

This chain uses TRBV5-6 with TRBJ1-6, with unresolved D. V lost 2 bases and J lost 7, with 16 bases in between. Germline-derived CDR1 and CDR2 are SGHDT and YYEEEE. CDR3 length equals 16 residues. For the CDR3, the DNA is TGTGCCAGCAGCTTTCTGGCACGGGGTGGCAATTCACCCCTCCACTTT. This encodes CASSFLARGGNSPLHF. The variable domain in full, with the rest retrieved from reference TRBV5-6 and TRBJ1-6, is DAGVTQSPTHLIKTRGQQVTLRCSPKSGHDTVSWYQQALGQGPQFIFQYYEEEERQRGNFPDRFSGHQFPNYSSELNVNALLLGDSALYLCASSFLARGGNSPLHFGNGTRLTVT.

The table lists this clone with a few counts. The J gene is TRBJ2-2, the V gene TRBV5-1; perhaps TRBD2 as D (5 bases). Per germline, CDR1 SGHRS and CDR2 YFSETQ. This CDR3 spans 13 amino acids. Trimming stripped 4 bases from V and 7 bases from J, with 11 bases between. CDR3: CASSLTSDGELFF. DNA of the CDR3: TGCGCCAGCAGCCTTACTAGTGACGGGGAGCTGTTTTTT.

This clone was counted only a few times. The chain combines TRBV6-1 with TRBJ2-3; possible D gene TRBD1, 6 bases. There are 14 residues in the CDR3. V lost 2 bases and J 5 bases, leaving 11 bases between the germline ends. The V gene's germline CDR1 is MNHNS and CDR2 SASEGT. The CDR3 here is CASSENRAGDTQYF. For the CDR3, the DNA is TGTGCCAGCAGTGAAAACAGGGCTGGAGATACGCAGTATTTT.

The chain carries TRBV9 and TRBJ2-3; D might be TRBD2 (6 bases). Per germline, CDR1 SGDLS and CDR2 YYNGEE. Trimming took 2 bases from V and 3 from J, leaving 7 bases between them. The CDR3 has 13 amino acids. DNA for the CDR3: TGTGCCAGCAGCGTTGGGGGGACAGATACGCAGTATTTT. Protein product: CASSVGGTDTQYF.

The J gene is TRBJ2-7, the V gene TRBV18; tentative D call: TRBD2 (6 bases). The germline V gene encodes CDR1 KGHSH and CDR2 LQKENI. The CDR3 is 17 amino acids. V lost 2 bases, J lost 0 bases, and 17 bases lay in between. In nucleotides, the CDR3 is TGTGCCAGCTCACCAACCGCTGGGAGGATCGGCTCCTACGAGCAGTACTTC. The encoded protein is CASSPTAGRIGSYEQYF.

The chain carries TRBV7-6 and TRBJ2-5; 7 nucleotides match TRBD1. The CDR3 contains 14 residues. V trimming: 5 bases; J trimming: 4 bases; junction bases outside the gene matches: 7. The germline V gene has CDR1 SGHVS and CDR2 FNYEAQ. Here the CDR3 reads CASSLQGIGETQYF. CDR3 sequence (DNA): TGTGCCAGCAGCCTACAGGGGATTGGAGAGACCCAGTACTTC. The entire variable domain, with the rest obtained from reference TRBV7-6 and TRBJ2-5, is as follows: GAGVSQSPRYKVTKRGQDVALRCDPISGHVSLYWYRQALGQGPEFLTYFNYEAQQDKSGLPNDRFSAERPEGSISTLTIQRTEQRDSAMYRCASSLQGIGETQYFGPGTRLLVL.

The CDR3 nucleotides read TGCGCCAGCAGCTTGGAGGGCACTCGGGAGCAGTACTTC. Its protein product is CASSLEGTREQYF. The chain uses TRBV5-1 and TRBJ2-5, with D possibly TRBD2 on 6 matching bases. The CDR3 is 13 residues long. The germline gives CDR1 SGHRS, CDR2 YFSETQ. Trimming pared 0 bases from V and 11 bases from J, leaving 14 bases between.

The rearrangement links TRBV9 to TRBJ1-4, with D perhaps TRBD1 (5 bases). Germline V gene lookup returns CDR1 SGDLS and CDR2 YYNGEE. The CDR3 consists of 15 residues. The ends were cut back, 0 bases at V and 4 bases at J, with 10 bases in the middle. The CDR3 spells CASSVGTGSNEKLFF. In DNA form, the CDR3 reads TGTGCCAGCAGCGTAGGTACAGGAAGTAATGAAAAACTGTTTTTT.

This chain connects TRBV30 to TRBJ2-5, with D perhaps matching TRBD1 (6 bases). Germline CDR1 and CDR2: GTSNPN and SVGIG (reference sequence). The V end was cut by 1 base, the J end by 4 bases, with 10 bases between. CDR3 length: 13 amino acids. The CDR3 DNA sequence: TGTGCCTGGAGTGCGGGCAGGGGAGAGACCCAGTACTTC. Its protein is CAWSAGRGETQYF.

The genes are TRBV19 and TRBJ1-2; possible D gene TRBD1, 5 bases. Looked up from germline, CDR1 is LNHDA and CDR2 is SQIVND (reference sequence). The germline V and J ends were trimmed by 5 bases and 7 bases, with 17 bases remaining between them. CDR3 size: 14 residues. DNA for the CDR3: TGTGCCAGTAGTCCCGGGACTCCCTTCTTTGGCTACACCTTC. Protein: CASSPGTPFFGYTF.

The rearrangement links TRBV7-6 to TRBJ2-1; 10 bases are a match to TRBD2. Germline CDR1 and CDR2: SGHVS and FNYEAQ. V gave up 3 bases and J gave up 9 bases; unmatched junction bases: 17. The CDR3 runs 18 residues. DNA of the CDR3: TGTGCCAGCAGCTTTCTACCCCTGGGTGAGCGGGGGGGCACTGAGCAGTTCTTC. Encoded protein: CASSFLPLGERGGTEQFF.

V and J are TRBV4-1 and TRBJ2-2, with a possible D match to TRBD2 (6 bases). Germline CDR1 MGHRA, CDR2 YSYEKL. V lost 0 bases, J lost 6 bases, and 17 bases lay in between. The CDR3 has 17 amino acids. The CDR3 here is CASSQDRARGSPGELFF. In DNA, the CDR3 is TGCGCCAGCAGCCAAGATCGGGCTCGGGGGTCCCCCGGGGAGCTGTTTTTT.

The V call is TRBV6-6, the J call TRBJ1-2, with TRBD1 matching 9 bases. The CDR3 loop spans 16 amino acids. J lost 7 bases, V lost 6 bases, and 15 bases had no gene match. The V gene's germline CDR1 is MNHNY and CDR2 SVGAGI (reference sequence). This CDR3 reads CASSRWGGQGSVGYTF. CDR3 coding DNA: TGTGCCAGCAGCCGGTGGGGGGGACAGGGATCGGTTGGCTACACCTTC.

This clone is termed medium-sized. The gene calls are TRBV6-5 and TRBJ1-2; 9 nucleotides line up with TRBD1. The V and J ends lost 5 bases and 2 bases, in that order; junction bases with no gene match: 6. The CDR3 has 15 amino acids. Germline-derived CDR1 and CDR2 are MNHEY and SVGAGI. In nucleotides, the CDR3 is TGTGCCAGCAGTGGGTGGACAGGGGCCAACTATGGCTACACCTTC. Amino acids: CASSGWTGANYGYTF.

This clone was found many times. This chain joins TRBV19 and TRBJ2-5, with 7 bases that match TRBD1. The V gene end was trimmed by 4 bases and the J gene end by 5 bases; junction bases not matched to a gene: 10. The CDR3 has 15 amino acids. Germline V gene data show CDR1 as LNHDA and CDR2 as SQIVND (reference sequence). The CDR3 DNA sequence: TGTGCCAGTAGTACCAGACAGGGAAGGAGGGAGACCCAGTACTTC. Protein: CASSTRQGRRETQYF. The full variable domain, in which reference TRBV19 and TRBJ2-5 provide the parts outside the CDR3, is DGGITQSPKYLFRKEGQNVTLSCEQNLNHDAMYWYRQDPGQGLRLIYYSQIVNDFQKGDIAEGYSVSREKKESFPLTVTSAQKNPTAFYLCASSTRQGRRETQYFGPGTRLLVL.

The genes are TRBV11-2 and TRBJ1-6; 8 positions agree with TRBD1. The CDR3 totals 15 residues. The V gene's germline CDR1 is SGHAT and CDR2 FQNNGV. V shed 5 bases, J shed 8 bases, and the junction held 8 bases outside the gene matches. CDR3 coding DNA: TGTGCCAGCAGCGCAGGGGGCCCTTCGCATTCACCCCTCCACTTT. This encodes CASSAGGPSHSPLHF.

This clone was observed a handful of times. CDR3 region: CAWSVNRGSYGYTF. CDR3 nucleotide sequence: TGTGCCTGGAGTGTAAATAGGGGGTCCTATGGCTACACCTTC. This chain links TRBV30 with TRBJ1-2; D is possibly TRBD1 (6 bases). Per the germline V gene, CDR1 is GTSNPN and CDR2 is SVGIG (reference sequence). The germline V and J ends were trimmed by 0 bases and 4 bases, with 12 bases remaining between them. The CDR3 sequence is 14 residues long.

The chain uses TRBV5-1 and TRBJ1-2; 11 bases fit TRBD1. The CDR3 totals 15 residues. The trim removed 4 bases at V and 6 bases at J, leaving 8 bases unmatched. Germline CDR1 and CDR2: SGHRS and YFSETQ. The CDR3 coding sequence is TGCGCCAGCAGCCTGTCCGGGACAGGGGGGAATGGCTACACCTTC. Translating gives CASSLSGTGGNGYTF.

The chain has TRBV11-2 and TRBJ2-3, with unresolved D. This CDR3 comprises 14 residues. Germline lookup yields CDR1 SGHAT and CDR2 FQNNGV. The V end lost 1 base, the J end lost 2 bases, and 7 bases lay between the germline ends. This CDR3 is CASSLGLLTDTQYF. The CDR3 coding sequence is TGTGCCAGCAGCTTAGGACTCCTCACAGATACGCAGTATTTT. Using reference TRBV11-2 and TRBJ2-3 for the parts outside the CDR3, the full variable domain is EAGVAQSPRYKIIEKRQSVAFWCNPISGHATLYWYQQILGQGPKLLIQFQNNGVVDDSQLPKDRFSAERLKGVDSTLKIQPAKLEDSAVYLCASSLGLLTDTQYFGPGTRLTVL.

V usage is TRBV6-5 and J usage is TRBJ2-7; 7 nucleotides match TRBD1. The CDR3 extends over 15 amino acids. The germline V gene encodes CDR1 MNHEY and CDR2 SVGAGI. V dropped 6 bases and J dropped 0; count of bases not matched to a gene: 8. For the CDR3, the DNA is TGTGCCAGCAGCCATCCGGGACAGCTCTCCTACGAGCAGTACTTC. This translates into CASSHPGQLSYEQYF.

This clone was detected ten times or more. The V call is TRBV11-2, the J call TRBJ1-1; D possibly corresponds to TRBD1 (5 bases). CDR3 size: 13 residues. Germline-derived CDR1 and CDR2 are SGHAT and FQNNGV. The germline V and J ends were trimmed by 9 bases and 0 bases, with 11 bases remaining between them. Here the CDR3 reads CASTYRLNTEAFF. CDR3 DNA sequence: TGTGCCAGTACCTACAGGTTGAACACTGAAGCTTTCTTT.